A selection of T cell receptor beta chains follows, all from one sample in a study of T cells in Graves' hyperthyroidism and ophthalmopathy. TCRdb analysed the multiplex PCR reads with MiXCR anew, one entry per CDR3 protein. The sample records around 690,000 distinct CDR3 sequences, 15% to 20% being singletons. The sequenced sample was blood. These receptor sequences come from a man aged 45-65 years with Graves' hyperthyroidism. Both conserved end residues are part of each CDR3. Fields, in order: V gene, J gene, D gene, CDR3 protein. A D gene is named only where the DNA matches it firmly.

V gene: TRBV19
J gene: TRBJ1-5
D gene: TRBD1
CDR3 protein: CANSIGGQGGNQPQHF

V gene: TRBV12-5
J gene: TRBJ2-7
D gene: TRBD2
CDR3 protein: CASGGLLTSGGQWEQYF

V gene: TRBV5-1
J gene: TRBJ2-3
D gene: TRBD2
CDR3 protein: CASSWTGAGDHTDTQYF

V gene: TRBV29-1
J gene: TRBJ2-7
D gene: -
CDR3 protein: CSVEDLLGWFDEQYF

V gene: TRBV19
J gene: TRBJ1-5
D gene: -
CDR3 protein: CARQGNQPQHF

V gene: TRBV27
J gene: TRBJ2-1
D gene: -
CDR3 protein: CASSAGYNEQFF

V gene: TRBV3-1
J gene: TRBJ1-5
D gene: TRBD1
CDR3 protein: CASSGQGFGNQPQHF

V gene: TRBV12-3/TRBV12-4
J gene: TRBJ2-3
D gene: -
CDR3 protein: CASSRSTVLAQYF

V gene: TRBV7-6
J gene: TRBJ2-3
D gene: -
CDR3 protein: CASSPTRLGATDTQYF

V gene: TRBV2
J gene: TRBJ2-1
D gene: TRBD1
CDR3 protein: CASQPRGLQFF

V gene: TRBV5-1
J gene: TRBJ1-1
D gene: TRBD1
CDR3 protein: CASSLGQGIEAFF

V gene: TRBV9
J gene: TRBJ1-2
D gene: -
CDR3 protein: CASSVGTDPNYGYTF

V gene: TRBV15
J gene: TRBJ2-5
D gene: TRBD1
CDR3 protein: CATSRGPGTGRGETQYF

V gene: TRBV27
J gene: TRBJ2-7
D gene: -
CDR3 protein: CASSFRGSSYEQYF

V gene: TRBV3-1
J gene: TRBJ2-2
D gene: -
CDR3 protein: CASSPDTLEGPGELFF

V gene: TRBV18
J gene: TRBJ1-5
D gene: -
CDR3 protein: CASSLADRNQPQHF

V gene: TRBV6-1
J gene: TRBJ1-2
D gene: TRBD1
CDR3 protein: CASSESGGGGYTF

V gene: TRBV11-2
J gene: TRBJ2-2
D gene: TRBD2
CDR3 protein: CASSLAVLAGVLNTGELFF

V gene: TRBV28
J gene: TRBJ1-4
D gene: -
CDR3 protein: CASRSLTVLARLELFF

V gene: TRBV6-6
J gene: TRBJ1-2
D gene: TRBD1
CDR3 protein: CASSYGGQGNGYTF

V gene: TRBV13
J gene: TRBJ2-7
D gene: -
CDR3 protein: CASSGGRYEQYF

V gene: TRBV10-1
J gene: TRBJ2-1
D gene: TRBD2
CDR3 protein: CASSDVGLAGVNTNEQFF

V gene: TRBV30
J gene: TRBJ2-5
D gene: -
CDR3 protein: CAWSVPGRRPDQETQYF

V gene: TRBV7-2
J gene: TRBJ2-3
D gene: TRBD2
CDR3 protein: CASSLTGTTTDTQYF

V gene: TRBV7-2
J gene: TRBJ2-5
D gene: -
CDR3 protein: CASSRGGPETQYF

V gene: TRBV7-3
J gene: TRBJ2-5
D gene: -
CDR3 protein: CASSLWGRNPQETQYF

V gene: TRBV27
J gene: TRBJ2-7
D gene: -
CDR3 protein: CASKGNHYEQYF

V gene: TRBV7-9
J gene: TRBJ2-5
D gene: TRBD1
CDR3 protein: CASNTGGLQETQYF

V gene: TRBV2
J gene: TRBJ1-2
D gene: TRBD1
CDR3 protein: CASRGTVNYGYTF

V gene: TRBV27
J gene: TRBJ1-5
D gene: -
CDR3 protein: CASSTTGAGGNQPQHF

V gene: TRBV18
J gene: TRBJ2-3
D gene: -
CDR3 protein: CASSLRANTDTQYF

V gene: TRBV3-1
J gene: TRBJ2-1
D gene: TRBD2
CDR3 protein: CASSQRTSPTYNEQFF

V gene: TRBV10-3
J gene: TRBJ2-7
D gene: TRBD2
CDR3 protein: CAIRVSGRPYEQYF

V gene: TRBV2
J gene: TRBJ2-5
D gene: TRBD2
CDR3 protein: CASSWGGGGQETQYF

V gene: TRBV5-5
J gene: TRBJ2-1
D gene: TRBD2
CDR3 protein: CASQLAGTYNEQFF

V gene: TRBV27
J gene: TRBJ1-4
D gene: -
CDR3 protein: CASSLRYPGEKLFF